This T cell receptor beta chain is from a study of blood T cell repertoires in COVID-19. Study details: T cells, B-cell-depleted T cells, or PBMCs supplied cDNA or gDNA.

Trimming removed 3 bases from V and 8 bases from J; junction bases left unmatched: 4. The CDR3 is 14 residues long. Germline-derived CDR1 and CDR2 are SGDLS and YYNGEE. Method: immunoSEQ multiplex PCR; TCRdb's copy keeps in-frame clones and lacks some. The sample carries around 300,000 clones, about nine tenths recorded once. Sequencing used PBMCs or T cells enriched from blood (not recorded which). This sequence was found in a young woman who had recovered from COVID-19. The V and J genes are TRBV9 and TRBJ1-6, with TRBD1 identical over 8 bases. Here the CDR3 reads CASSDGQGYSPLHF. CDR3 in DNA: TGTGCCAGCAGCGACGGACAGGGTTATTCACCCCTCCACTTT.